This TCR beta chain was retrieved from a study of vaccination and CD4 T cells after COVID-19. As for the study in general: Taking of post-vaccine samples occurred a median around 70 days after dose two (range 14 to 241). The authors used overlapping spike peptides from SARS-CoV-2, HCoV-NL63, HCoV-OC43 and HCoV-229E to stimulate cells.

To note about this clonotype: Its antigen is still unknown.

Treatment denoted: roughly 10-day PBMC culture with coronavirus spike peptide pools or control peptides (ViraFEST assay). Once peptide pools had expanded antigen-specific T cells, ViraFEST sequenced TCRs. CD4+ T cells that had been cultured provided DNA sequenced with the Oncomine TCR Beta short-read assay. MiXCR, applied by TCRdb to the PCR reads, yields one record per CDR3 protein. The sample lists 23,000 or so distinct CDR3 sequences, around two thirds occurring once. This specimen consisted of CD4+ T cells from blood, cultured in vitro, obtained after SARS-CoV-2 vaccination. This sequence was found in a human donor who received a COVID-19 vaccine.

The CDR3 DNA sequence: TGTGCCAGCAGCCAACGGACAGGTGAAGGTTCACCCCTCCACTTT. Residues: CASSQRTGEGSPLHF. This chain uses TRBV7-6 with TRBJ1-6; 7 bases fit TRBD1. The J segment lost 9 bases and the V segment lost 5 bases, leaving 10 bases of the junction unmatched. Germline CDR1 SGHVS, CDR2 FNYEAQ. The length of the CDR3 is 15 residues.